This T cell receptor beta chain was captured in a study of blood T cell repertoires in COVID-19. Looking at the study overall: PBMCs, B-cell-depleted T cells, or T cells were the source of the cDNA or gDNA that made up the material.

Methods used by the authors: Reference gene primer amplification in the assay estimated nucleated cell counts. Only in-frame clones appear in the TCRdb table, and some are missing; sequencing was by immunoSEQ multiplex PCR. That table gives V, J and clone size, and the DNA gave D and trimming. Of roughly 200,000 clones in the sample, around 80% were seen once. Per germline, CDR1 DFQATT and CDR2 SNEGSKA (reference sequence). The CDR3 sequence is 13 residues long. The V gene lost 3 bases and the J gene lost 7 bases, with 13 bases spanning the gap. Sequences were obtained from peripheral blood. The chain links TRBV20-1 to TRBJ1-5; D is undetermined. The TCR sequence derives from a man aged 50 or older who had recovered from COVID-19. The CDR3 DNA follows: TGCAGTGCTAGTCCGGGATTACGCCAGCCCCAGCATTTT. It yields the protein CSASPGLRQPQHF.